Listed below are T cell receptor beta chains from one sample, sequenced in a study of PD-1 blockade in classical Hodgkin lymphoma. Sequenced by immunoSEQ multiplex PCR; TCRdb stores in-frame clones only, minus some. This table holds about 27,000 clones, 88% found once. Sequences were derived from CD8+ T cells from blood, sampled at baseline. The receptor source for this set is a human donor with classical Hodgkin lymphoma. The CDR3 runs from the conserved cysteine through the conserved F or W. Each record gives: D gene, J gene, clone size, V gene, CDR3 protein, CDR3 DNA. The D gene is left open where the match is weak. Only some rows state a clone size, as once, few, many or a class for expanded clones.

D gene: TRBD1; J gene: TRBJ1-5; clone size: -; V gene: TRBV5-5; CDR3 protein: CASSDPGTANQPQHF; CDR3 DNA: TGTGCCAGCAGCGACCCTGGGACAGCAAATCAGCCCCAGCATTTT
D gene: -; J gene: TRBJ2-7; clone size: -; V gene: TRBV5-1; CDR3 protein: CASSSTPRDARGNYEQYF; CDR3 DNA: TGCGCCAGCAGCTCCACCCCGCGGGACGCTCGTGGGAACTACGAGCAGTACTTC
D gene: TRBD2; J gene: TRBJ2-1; clone size: -; V gene: TRBV9; CDR3 protein: CASSGSGSNWDEQFF; CDR3 DNA: TGTGCCAGCAGCGGTAGCGGGAGTAACTGGGATGAGCAGTTCTTC
D gene: -; J gene: TRBJ2-7; clone size: -; V gene: TRBV21-1; CDR3 protein: CASRTPEGLARYEQYF; CDR3 DNA: TGTGCCAGCCGAACGCCTGAGGGACTAGCCCGCTACGAGCAGTACTTC
D gene: TRBD2; J gene: TRBJ2-5; clone size: -; V gene: TRBV9; CDR3 protein: CASSAGGTPIPQYF; CDR3 DNA: TGTGCCAGCAGCGCCGGGGGGACCCCAATTCCCCAGTACTTC
D gene: -; J gene: TRBJ1-3; clone size: -; V gene: TRBV7-9; CDR3 protein: CASSLTRGVGNTIYF; CDR3 DNA: TGTGCCAGCAGCTTAACCAGGGGAGTTGGAAACACCATATATTTT
D gene: TRBD1; J gene: TRBJ1-5; clone size: -; V gene: TRBV28; CDR3 protein: CASSTFYRDRYSNQPQHF; CDR3 DNA: TGTGCCAGCAGTACCTTCTACAGGGACAGATATAGCAATCAGCCCCAGCATTTT
D gene: -; J gene: TRBJ1-2; clone size: -; V gene: TRBV21-1; CDR3 protein: CASSKVAGGYGYTF; CDR3 DNA: TGTGCCAGCAGCAAGGTCGCAGGTGGTTATGGCTACACCTTC
D gene: -; J gene: TRBJ2-3; clone size: -; V gene: TRBV20-1; CDR3 protein: CSAREADTQYF; CDR3 DNA: TGCAGTGCTAGGGAGGCCGATACGCAGTATTTT
D gene: -; J gene: TRBJ1-4; clone size: -; V gene: TRBV25-1; CDR3 protein: CASSVLGEEDEKLFF; CDR3 DNA: TGTGCCAGCAGTGTCCTCGGGGAGGAGGATGAAAAACTGTTTTTT
D gene: -; J gene: TRBJ1-2; clone size: -; V gene: TRBV4-1; CDR3 protein: CASSQSPTGNYGYTF; CDR3 DNA: TGCGCCAGCAGCCAATCTCCGACAGGAAACTATGGCTACACCTTC
D gene: -; J gene: TRBJ2-7; clone size: -; V gene: TRBV18; CDR3 protein: CASSPLGVLGYEQYF; CDR3 DNA: TGTGCCAGCTCACCCCTAGGGGTCTTAGGCTACGAGCAGTACTTC
D gene: -; J gene: TRBJ2-5; clone size: -; V gene: TRBV25-1; CDR3 protein: CASGGKYF; CDR3 DNA: TGTGCCAGCGGGGGGAAGTACTTC
D gene: -; J gene: TRBJ1-1; clone size: few; V gene: TRBV19; CDR3 protein: CASDNGRMNTEAFF; CDR3 DNA: TGTGCCAGTGATAATGGCAGAATGAACACTGAAGCTTTCTTT
D gene: -; J gene: TRBJ2-1; clone size: -; V gene: TRBV13; CDR3 protein: CASREEKNWAHEQFF; CDR3 DNA: TGTGCCAGCAGAGAGGAGAAGAACTGGGCCCATGAGCAGTTCTTC
D gene: TRBD2; J gene: TRBJ2-1; clone size: -; V gene: TRBV11-2; CDR3 protein: CASSLARTSGRYNEQFF; CDR3 DNA: TGTGCCAGCAGCTTAGCCCGGACTAGCGGGAGGTACAATGAGCAGTTCTTC
D gene: -; J gene: TRBJ2-7; clone size: -; V gene: TRBV5-4; CDR3 protein: CASSLLGLGPYEQYF; CDR3 DNA: TGTGCCAGCAGCTTACTCGGACTTGGACCCTACGAGCAGTACTTC
D gene: -; J gene: TRBJ1-2; clone size: -; V gene: TRBV5-6; CDR3 protein: CASRPAGSASGYTF; CDR3 DNA: TGTGCCAGTCGTCCGGCCGGTTCCGCCTCTGGCTACACCTTC
D gene: -; J gene: TRBJ1-1; clone size: once; V gene: TRBV7-9; CDR3 protein: CASSGARNTEAFF; CDR3 DNA: TGTGCCAGCAGCGGGGCTCGAAACACTGAAGCTTTCTTT
D gene: -; J gene: TRBJ1-2; clone size: -; V gene: TRBV7-9; CDR3 protein: CASSLVPGNYGYTF; CDR3 DNA: TGTGCCAGCAGCTTAGTACCGGGTAACTATGGCTACACCTTC
D gene: -; J gene: TRBJ2-7; clone size: -; V gene: TRBV7-3; CDR3 protein: CASSWDVDYEQYF; CDR3 DNA: TGTGCCAGCAGCTGGGACGTAGACTACGAGCAGTACTTC
D gene: -; J gene: TRBJ1-2; clone size: -; V gene: TRBV7-3; CDR3 protein: CASSLWGAPNYGYTF; CDR3 DNA: TGTGCCAGCAGCTTATGGGGGGCCCCTAACTATGGCTACACCTTC
D gene: TRBD2; J gene: TRBJ2-3; clone size: -; V gene: TRBV14; CDR3 protein: CASSQDLGLARDTQYF; CDR3 DNA: TGTGCCAGCAGCCAAGATCTCGGACTAGCAAGAGATACGCAGTATTTT
D gene: TRBD2; J gene: TRBJ2-1; clone size: -; V gene: TRBV28; CDR3 protein: CASSLYPGTSVYNEQFF; CDR3 DNA: TGTGCCAGCAGTTTGTACCCTGGGACTAGCGTCTACAATGAGCAGTTCTTC
D gene: -; J gene: TRBJ2-1; clone size: -; V gene: TRBV12-1; CDR3 protein: CASSSSGTGALNEQFF; CDR3 DNA: TGTGCCAGCAGCAGCAGCGGGACAGGGGCTCTCAATGAGCAGTTCTTC
D gene: TRBD1; J gene: TRBJ1-2; clone size: -; V gene: TRBV29-1; CDR3 protein: CSVEDRGQGSSNYGYTF; CDR3 DNA: TGCAGCGTTGAAGATCGAGGACAGGGATCTTCTAACTATGGCTACACCTTC